Each of the 9 T cell receptor beta chains below was sequenced from the same sample in a study of shared clonotypes between healthy human individuals. Clones were sequenced by immunoSEQ multiplex PCR, and TCRdb holds only the in-frame ones, with some missing. The sample lists some 2,000,000 clones; 85% to 95% were seen once. Sequencing was done on a sample of naive CD4+ T cells sorted from blood. Specified subset: CD45RA+ positively selected. The receptors here all came from a man aged 18 to 29 in good health.

Note on this clone: Other DNA sequences in this specimen translate into the identical CDR3. V gene TRBV27 combines with J gene TRBJ2-6; D is uncertain. Per germline, CDR1 MNHEY and CDR2 SMNVEV (reference sequence). This CDR3 is 13 amino acids long. V lost 3 bases, J lost 4 bases, and 4 bases lay in between. The CDR3 DNA reads as TGTGCCAGCAGTTTTTCCGGGGCCAACGTCCTGACTTTC. Translation: CASSFSGANVLTF.

The chain is built from TRBV30 and TRBJ2-7, with 10 bases that match TRBD2. The J segment lost 5 bases and the V segment lost 5 bases, leaving 12 bases of the junction unmatched. Germline assignment: CDR1 GTSNPN and CDR2 SVGIG (reference sequence). The CDR3 runs to 15 residues. As DNA, the CDR3 is TGTGCCTGGGTTGCTCAGGGACTAGCGAACCACGAGCAGTACTTC. Protein sequence: CAWVAQGLANHEQYF.

Comments on this clone: The sample carries other DNA sequences with the same CDR3. The rearrangement joins TRBV9 to TRBJ2-6; D unclear. The CDR3 extends over 15 amino acids. V lost 2 bases and J lost 0, with 6 bases in between. Germline CDR1 is SGDLS and CDR2 is YYNGEE. CDR3 sequence reads: CASSVGSSGANVLTF. CDR3 nucleotides: TGTGCCAGCAGCGTCGGGTCCTCTGGGGCCAACGTCCTGACTTTC.

V gene TRBV18 combines with J gene TRBJ2-7; D gene unclear. CDR1 KGHSH and CDR2 LQKENI come from the germline V gene. The CDR3 loop spans 13 amino acids. Trimming took 6 bases from V and 6 from J, leaving 15 bases between them. The CDR3 spells CASSGIQLLEQYF. CDR3 nucleotide sequence: TGTGCCAGCTCGGGGATTCAGCTCCTCGAGCAGTACTTC.

V is TRBV29-1 and J is TRBJ1-5; D is unresolved. V gave up 7 bases and J gave up 4 bases, with 8 bases separating them. This CDR3 spans 11 amino acids. Germline CDR1 SQVTM, CDR2 ANQGSEA. CDR3 residues: CSGIENQPQHF. The DNA for the CDR3 is TGCAGCGGAATAGAAAATCAGCCCCAGCATTTT.

V usage is TRBV5-8 and J usage is TRBJ2-7; D might be TRBD1 (6 bases). Germline values: CDR1 SGHTS, CDR2 YDEGEE. Trimming pared 4 bases from V and 1 base from J, leaving 18 bases between. The CDR3 totals 16 residues. In DNA form, the CDR3 reads TGTGCCAGCAGCCCCTCCCCAGGACAGAGGTCCTACGAGCAGTACTTC. This sequence encodes CASSPSPGQRSYEQYF.

A remark on this clone: This CDR3 is also generated by other DNA sequences in the sample. The chain uses TRBV5-1 and TRBJ1-1; D is unclear. V was shortened by 2 bases and J by 4 bases, with 12 bases between the two germline ends. The CDR3 spans 14 residues. Germline lookup yields CDR1 SGHRS and CDR2 YFSETQ. The CDR3 region is CASSFRGEGTEAFF. CDR3 nucleotide sequence: TGCGCCAGCAGCTTTCGAGGAGAGGGCACTGAAGCTTTCTTT.

The J gene is TRBJ1-3, the V gene TRBV9; tentatively, D is TRBD1 (6 bases). Germline V gene data show CDR1 as SGDLS and CDR2 as YYNGEE. CDR3 length: 15 amino acids. V lost 6 bases and J 4 bases, leaving 17 bases between the germline ends. The CDR3 region is CASTGLPGDGNTIYF. The CDR3, as DNA: TGTGCCAGCACAGGCTTACCAGGGGACGGAAACACCATATATTTT. Full variable domain (rest looked up from reference TRBV9 and TRBJ1-3): DSGVTQTPKHLITATGQRVTLRCSPRSGDLSVYWYQQSLDQGLQFLIQYYNGEERAKGNILERFSAQQFPDLHSELNLSSLELGDSALYFCASTGLPGDGNTIYFGEGSWLTVV.

This rearrangement joins TRBV2 to TRBJ2-1; 8 bases line up with TRBD1. The germline CDR1 and CDR2 sequences are SNHLY and FYNNEI. CDR3 size: 15 residues. After removal of 1 base from V and 7 bases from J, the junction contained 6 bases not matched to a gene. The CDR3 DNA sequence: TGTGCCAGCAGTGAAGAGGCAGGGGGCAAGAATGAGCAGTTCTTC. Translation: CASSEEAGGKNEQFF.